These T cell receptor beta chains were read from a single sample in a study of cytomegalovirus exposure and HLA in healthy donors. Assay: immunoSEQ multiplex PCR; the TCRdb copy retains only in-frame clones and omits some. The repertoire consists of 150,000 to 250,000 clones, with 70% to 85% occurring once and the leading ten covering about 4.4%. The sequencing input was PBMCs. The receptors were gathered from a woman aged 30 to 39 in good health and CMV-seropositive. CDR3s include the opening cysteine and the closing phenylalanine or tryptophan. The order of the fields is clone size, J gene, V gene, D gene, CDR3 protein, CDR3 DNA. The D gene is left open where the match is weak. The size of a clone is reported for some rows only, either as once, few or many, or as a class for expanded clones.

clone_size: .
j_call: TRBJ2-3
v_call: TRBV27
d_call: .
cdr3_aa: CASSSRQRSTDTQYF
cdr3_nt: TGTGCCAGCAGTTCCAGACAGAGAAGCACAGATACGCAGTATTTT

clone_size: .
j_call: TRBJ2-7
v_call: TRBV6-5
d_call: .
cdr3_aa: CASSYGRVYEQYF
cdr3_nt: TGTGCCAGCAGTTACGGCAGGGTCTACGAGCAGTACTTC

clone_size: few
j_call: TRBJ2-7
v_call: TRBV11-2
d_call: TRBD2
cdr3_aa: CASSSRGVNPRRSYEQYF
cdr3_nt: TGTGCCAGCAGCTCTCGGGGGGTTAATCCACGGCGATCCTACGAGCAGTACTTC

clone_size: .
j_call: TRBJ2-7
v_call: TRBV6-7
d_call: TRBD1
cdr3_aa: CASRRADRGRHEQYF
cdr3_nt: TGTGCCAGCCGCCGGGCGGACAGGGGGCGCCATGAGCAGTACTTC

clone_size: .
j_call: TRBJ2-1
v_call: TRBV13
d_call: TRBD2
cdr3_aa: CASRRGATNNEQFF
cdr3_nt: TGTGCCAGCAGGCGGGGGGCCACCAACAATGAGCAGTTCTTC

clone_size: .
j_call: TRBJ2-7
v_call: TRBV5-6
d_call: .
cdr3_aa: CASSWDTGARYEQYF
cdr3_nt: TGTGCCAGCAGCTGGGACACCGGGGCACGCTACGAGCAGTACTTC

clone_size: .
j_call: TRBJ1-1
v_call: TRBV7-8
d_call: .
cdr3_aa: CASRRADPNTEAFF
cdr3_nt: TGTGCCAGCAGGCGCGCCGATCCGAACACTGAAGCTTTCTTT

clone_size: .
j_call: TRBJ2-7
v_call: TRBV4-2
d_call: TRBD1
cdr3_aa: CASSQTQGKTYEQYF
cdr3_nt: TGTGCCAGCAGCCAAACACAGGGGAAAACCTACGAGCAGTACTTC

clone_size: .
j_call: TRBJ1-3
v_call: TRBV18
d_call: .
cdr3_aa: CASSPRATSGNTIYF
cdr3_nt: TGTGCCAGCTCACCACGGGCGACCTCTGGAAACACCATATATTTT

clone_size: .
j_call: TRBJ2-7
v_call: TRBV6-4
d_call: .
cdr3_aa: CASSPSASHEQYF
cdr3_nt: TGTGCCAGCAGCCCCTCGGCTAGCCACGAGCAGTACTTC

clone_size: .
j_call: TRBJ2-5
v_call: TRBV10-3
d_call: TRBD2
cdr3_aa: CAISDRLAKETQYF
cdr3_nt: TGTGCCATCAGTGACCGACTAGCCAAAGAGACCCAGTACTTC

clone_size: .
j_call: TRBJ1-1
v_call: TRBV10-3
d_call: .
cdr3_aa: CAISEPVGAKGTEAFF
cdr3_nt: TGTGCCATCAGTGAGCCCGTTGGGGCCAAGGGCACTGAAGCTTTCTTT

clone_size: few
j_call: TRBJ2-5
v_call: TRBV4-1
d_call: TRBD2
cdr3_aa: CASSQAGGLQETQYF
cdr3_nt: TGCGCCAGCAGCCAAGCGGGAGGCCTCCAAGAGACCCAGTACTTC

clone_size: .
j_call: TRBJ1-5
v_call: TRBV5-1
d_call: .
cdr3_aa: CASSLVGGPGQPQHF
cdr3_nt: TGCGCCAGCAGCTTGGTCGGGGGGCCCGGTCAGCCCCAGCATTTT

clone_size: .
j_call: TRBJ2-1
v_call: TRBV6-1
d_call: .
cdr3_aa: CASSYNEQFF
cdr3_nt: TGTGCCAGCAGTTATAATGAGCAGTTCTTC

clone_size: .
j_call: TRBJ2-1
v_call: TRBV30
d_call: TRBD2
cdr3_aa: CAAGVNEQFF
cdr3_nt: TGTGCCGCGGGAGTCAATGAGCAGTTCTTC

clone_size: .
j_call: TRBJ2-5
v_call: TRBV11-2
d_call: .
cdr3_aa: CASSLNLWETQYF
cdr3_nt: TGTGCCAGCAGCTTAAATCTATGGGAGACCCAGTACTTC

clone_size: .
j_call: TRBJ2-6
v_call: TRBV2
d_call: TRBD1
cdr3_aa: CASSDTATGHRSGANVLTF
cdr3_nt: TGTGCCAGCAGTGATACCGCGACAGGGCACAGGTCTGGGGCCAACGTCCTGACTTTC

clone_size: few
j_call: TRBJ1-2
v_call: TRBV27
d_call: TRBD1
cdr3_aa: CASSPGQSKHYGYTF
cdr3_nt: TGTGCCAGCAGTCCGGGACAGTCAAAGCACTATGGCTACACCTTC

clone_size: .
j_call: TRBJ1-1
v_call: TRBV11-3
d_call: .
cdr3_aa: CASSLKTGANTEAFF
cdr3_nt: TGTGCCAGCAGCTTAAAGACAGGAGCGAACACTGAAGCTTTCTTT

clone_size: .
j_call: TRBJ1-6
v_call: TRBV4-1
d_call: .
cdr3_aa: CASSLEARVDSPLHF
cdr3_nt: TGCGCCAGCAGCCTCGAGGCCAGGGTGGATTCACCCCTCCACTTT

clone_size: .
j_call: TRBJ2-1
v_call: TRBV6-5
d_call: TRBD2
cdr3_aa: CASSTSGGYEQFF
cdr3_nt: TGTGCCAGCAGTACTAGCGGGGGGTATGAGCAGTTCTTC

clone_size: .
j_call: TRBJ2-3
v_call: TRBV5-1
d_call: TRBD2
cdr3_aa: CASSFSTSGVGDTQYF
cdr3_nt: TGCGCCAGCAGCTTCTCTACTAGCGGGGTGGGAGATACGCAGTATTTT

clone_size: .
j_call: TRBJ1-1
v_call: TRBV6-6
d_call: TRBD1
cdr3_aa: CASSYIGQGGTEAFF
cdr3_nt: TGTGCCAGCAGTTATATTGGACAGGGGGGCACTGAAGCTTTCTTT

clone_size: once
j_call: TRBJ2-7
v_call: TRBV27
d_call: TRBD1
cdr3_aa: CASSLPGQGYEQYF
cdr3_nt: TGTGCCAGCAGTTTGCCGGGACAGGGCTACGAGCAGTACTTC

clone_size: .
j_call: TRBJ1-1
v_call: TRBV21-1
d_call: .
cdr3_aa: CASSKELTGRNTEAFF
cdr3_nt: TGTGCCAGCAGCAAAGAACTCACAGGGAGAAACACTGAAGCTTTCTTT

clone_size: .
j_call: TRBJ1-3
v_call: TRBV7-9
d_call: .
cdr3_aa: CASSPSPRPTSGNTIYF
cdr3_nt: TGTGCCAGCAGCCCTAGCCCTAGACCGACCTCTGGAAACACCATATATTTT

clone_size: .
j_call: TRBJ2-1
v_call: TRBV4-1
d_call: TRBD2
cdr3_aa: CASSPGLAGLSSYNEQFF
cdr3_nt: TGCGCCAGCAGCCCCGGACTAGCGGGCTTAAGCTCCTACAATGAGCAGTTCTTC

clone_size: .
j_call: TRBJ1-5
v_call: TRBV4-3
d_call: TRBD1
cdr3_aa: CASSQDRGEEGQGEFNQPQHF
cdr3_nt: TGCGCCAGCAGCCAAGATAGGGGGGAGGAGGGACAGGGAGAGTTCAATCAGCCCCAGCATTTT

clone_size: .
j_call: TRBJ2-1
v_call: TRBV9
d_call: TRBD2
cdr3_aa: CASSEGLAGTSYNEQFF
cdr3_nt: TGTGCCAGCAGCGAAGGACTAGCGGGGACTTCCTACAATGAGCAGTTCTTC

clone_size: .
j_call: TRBJ1-2
v_call: TRBV15
d_call: .
cdr3_aa: CATTLGGTDYGYTF
cdr3_nt: TGTGCCACCACTCTGGGGGGGACGGACTATGGCTACACCTTC

clone_size: few
j_call: TRBJ1-3
v_call: TRBV7-9
d_call: TRBD1
cdr3_aa: CASRRQGTSGNTIYF
cdr3_nt: TGTGCCAGCAGAAGACAGGGAACCTCTGGAAACACCATATATTTT

clone_size: .
j_call: TRBJ2-5
v_call: TRBV5-5
d_call: .
cdr3_aa: CASSLFGEETQYF
cdr3_nt: TGTGCCAGCAGCTTATTCGGGGAGGAGACCCAGTACTTC

clone_size: .
j_call: TRBJ1-1
v_call: TRBV4-3
d_call: TRBD1
cdr3_aa: CASSQGRQGGTEAFF
cdr3_nt: TGCGCCAGCAGCCAGGGCCGACAGGGGGGCACTGAAGCTTTCTTT

clone_size: .
j_call: TRBJ2-2
v_call: TRBV9
d_call: .
cdr3_aa: CASSVVGGNTGELFF
cdr3_nt: TGTGCCAGCAGCGTAGTAGGCGGGAACACCGGGGAGCTGTTTTTT

clone_size: .
j_call: TRBJ2-1
v_call: TRBV27
d_call: TRBD2
cdr3_aa: CASSRLSGGYYNEQFF
cdr3_nt: TGTGCCAGCAGTCGCCTTAGCGGGGGTTACTACAATGAGCAGTTCTTC

clone_size: .
j_call: TRBJ2-1
v_call: TRBV6-1
d_call: .
cdr3_aa: CASTEWPADRFF
cdr3_nt: TGTGCCAGCACCGAATGGCCCGCTGATCGGTTCTTC

clone_size: .
j_call: TRBJ1-2
v_call: TRBV19
d_call: TRBD1
cdr3_aa: CASTPDRTYGYTF
cdr3_nt: TGTGCCAGTACCCCGGACAGGACCTATGGCTACACCTTC

clone_size: once
j_call: TRBJ2-3
v_call: TRBV9
d_call: .
cdr3_aa: CASSVEGGGLTDTQYF
cdr3_nt: TGTGCCAGCAGCGTAGAGGGCGGGGGCCTCACAGATACGCAGTATTTT

clone_size: .
j_call: TRBJ1-5
v_call: TRBV10-3
d_call: .
cdr3_aa: CAISERASNQPQHF
cdr3_nt: TGTGCCATCAGTGAACGAGCTAGCAATCAGCCCCAGCATTTT

clone_size: .
j_call: TRBJ2-7
v_call: TRBV2
d_call: TRBD1
cdr3_aa: CASEGTEPSYEQYF
cdr3_nt: TGTGCCAGCGAGGGGACAGAGCCCTCCTACGAGCAGTACTTC

clone_size: few
j_call: TRBJ2-7
v_call: TRBV2
d_call: TRBD1
cdr3_aa: CASADRVGIYEQYF
cdr3_nt: TGTGCCAGCGCCGACAGGGTAGGGATATACGAGCAGTACTTC

clone_size: .
j_call: TRBJ2-7
v_call: TRBV9
d_call: TRBD2
cdr3_aa: CASSVGPGLGHEQYF
cdr3_nt: TGTGCCAGCAGCGTCGGTCCGGGACTAGGTCACGAGCAGTACTTC

clone_size: .
j_call: TRBJ1-5
v_call: TRBV11-3
d_call: .
cdr3_aa: CASSHLFGNNQPQHF
cdr3_nt: TGTGCCAGCAGCCACCTCTTCGGTAACAATCAGCCCCAGCATTTT

clone_size: .
j_call: TRBJ2-2
v_call: TRBV6-6
d_call: .
cdr3_aa: CASSYPRTGELFF
cdr3_nt: TGTGCCAGCAGTTACCCCCGTACCGGGGAGCTGTTTTTT

clone_size: .
j_call: TRBJ2-7
v_call: TRBV6-6
d_call: TRBD2
cdr3_aa: CASSYGASGVYEQYF
cdr3_nt: TGTGCCAGCAGTTATGGGGCTAGCGGAGTCTACGAGCAGTACTTC

clone_size: few
j_call: TRBJ2-5
v_call: TRBV15
d_call: .
cdr3_aa: CATSRDQGRETQYF
cdr3_nt: TGTGCCACCAGCAGAGATCAGGGTCGAGAGACCCAGTACTTC